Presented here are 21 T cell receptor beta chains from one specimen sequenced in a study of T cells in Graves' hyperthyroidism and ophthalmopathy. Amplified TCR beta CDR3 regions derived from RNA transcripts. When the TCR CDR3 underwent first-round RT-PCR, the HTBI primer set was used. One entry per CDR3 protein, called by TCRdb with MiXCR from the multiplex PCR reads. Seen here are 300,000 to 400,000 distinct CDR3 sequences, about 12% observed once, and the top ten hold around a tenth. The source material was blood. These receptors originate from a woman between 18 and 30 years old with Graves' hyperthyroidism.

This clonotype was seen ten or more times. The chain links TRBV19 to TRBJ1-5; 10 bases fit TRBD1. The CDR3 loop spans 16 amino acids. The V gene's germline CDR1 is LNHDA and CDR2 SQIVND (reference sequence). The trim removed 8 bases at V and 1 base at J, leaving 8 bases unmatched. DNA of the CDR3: TGTGCCAGTCTCCGGGACAGGGGTTTGAGCAATCAGCCCCAGCATTTT. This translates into CASLRDRGLSNQPQHF.

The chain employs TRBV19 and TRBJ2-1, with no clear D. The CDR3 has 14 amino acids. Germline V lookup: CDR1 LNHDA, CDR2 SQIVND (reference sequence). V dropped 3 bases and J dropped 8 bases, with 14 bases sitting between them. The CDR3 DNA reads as TGTGCCAGTAGTATCTCGTTAGCCGGTGATGAGCAGTTCTTC. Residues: CASSISLAGDEQFF.

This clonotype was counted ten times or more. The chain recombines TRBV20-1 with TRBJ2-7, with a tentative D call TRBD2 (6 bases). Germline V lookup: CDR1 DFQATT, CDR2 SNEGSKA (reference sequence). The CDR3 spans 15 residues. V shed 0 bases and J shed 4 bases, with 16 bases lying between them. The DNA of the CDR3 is TGCAGTGCTAGAGACGCCCTCCGGGAGCCGTACGAGCAGTACTTC. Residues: CSARDALREPYEQYF.

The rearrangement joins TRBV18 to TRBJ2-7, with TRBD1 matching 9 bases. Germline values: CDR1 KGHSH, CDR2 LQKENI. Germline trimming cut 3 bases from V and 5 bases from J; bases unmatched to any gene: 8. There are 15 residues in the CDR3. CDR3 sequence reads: CASSPRTGVVDEQYF. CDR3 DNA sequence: TGTGCCAGCTCACCTCGGACAGGGGTCGTGGACGAGCAGTACTTC.

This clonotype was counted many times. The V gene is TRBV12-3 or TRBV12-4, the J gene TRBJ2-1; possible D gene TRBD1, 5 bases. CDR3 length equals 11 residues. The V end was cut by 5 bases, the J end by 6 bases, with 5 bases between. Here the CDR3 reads CASSQGNEQFF. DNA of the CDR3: TGTGCCAGCAGTCAGGGCAATGAGCAGTTCTTC.

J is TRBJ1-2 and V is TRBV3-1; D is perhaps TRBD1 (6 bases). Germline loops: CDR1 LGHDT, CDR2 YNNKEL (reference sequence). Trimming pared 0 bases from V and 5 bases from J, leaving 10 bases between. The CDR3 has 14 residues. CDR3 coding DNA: TGTGCCAGCAGCCAAGAGGGACACCAATATGGCTACACCTTC. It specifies CASSQEGHQYGYTF.

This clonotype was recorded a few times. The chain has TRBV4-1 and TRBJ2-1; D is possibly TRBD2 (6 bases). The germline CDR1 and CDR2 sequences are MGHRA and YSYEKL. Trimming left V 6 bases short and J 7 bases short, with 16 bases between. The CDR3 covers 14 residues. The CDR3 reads CASRTRTRENEQFF. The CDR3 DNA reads TGCGCCAGCAGGACCCGAACTCGGGAGAATGAGCAGTTCTTC.

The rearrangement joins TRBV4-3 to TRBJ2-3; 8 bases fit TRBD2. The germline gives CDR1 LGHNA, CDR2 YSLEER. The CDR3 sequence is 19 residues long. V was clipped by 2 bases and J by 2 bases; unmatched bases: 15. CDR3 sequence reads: CASSQRPTVLAGITDTQYF. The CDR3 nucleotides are TGCGCCAGCAGCCAAAGACCGACTGTCCTAGCGGGCATCACAGATACGCAGTATTTT.

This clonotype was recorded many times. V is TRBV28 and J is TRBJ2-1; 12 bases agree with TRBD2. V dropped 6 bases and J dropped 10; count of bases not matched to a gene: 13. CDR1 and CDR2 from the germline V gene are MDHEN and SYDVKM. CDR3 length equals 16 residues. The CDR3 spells CASRPLTSGRSHEQFF. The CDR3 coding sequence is TGTGCCAGCAGGCCCCTGACTAGCGGGAGATCTCACGAGCAGTTCTTC. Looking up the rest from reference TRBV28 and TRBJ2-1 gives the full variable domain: DVKVTQSSRYLVKRTGEKVFLECVQDMDHENMFWYRQDPGLGLRLIYFSYDVKMKEKGDIPEGYSVSREKKERFSLILESASTNQTSMYLCASRPLTSGRSHEQFFGPGTRLTVL.

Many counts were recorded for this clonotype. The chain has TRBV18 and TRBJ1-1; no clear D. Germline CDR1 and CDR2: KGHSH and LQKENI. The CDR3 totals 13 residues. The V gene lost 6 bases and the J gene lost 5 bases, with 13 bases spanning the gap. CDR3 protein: CASSSSEETEAFF. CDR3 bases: TGTGCCAGCTCCTCTTCGGAGGAGACTGAAGCTTTCTTT.

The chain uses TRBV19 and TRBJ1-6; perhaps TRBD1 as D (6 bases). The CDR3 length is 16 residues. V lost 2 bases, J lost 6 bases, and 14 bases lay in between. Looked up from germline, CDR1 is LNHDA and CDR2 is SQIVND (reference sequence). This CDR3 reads CASSITQGSSNSPLHF. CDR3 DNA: TGTGCCAGTAGTATAACGCAGGGGAGTTCTAATTCACCCCTCCACTTT.

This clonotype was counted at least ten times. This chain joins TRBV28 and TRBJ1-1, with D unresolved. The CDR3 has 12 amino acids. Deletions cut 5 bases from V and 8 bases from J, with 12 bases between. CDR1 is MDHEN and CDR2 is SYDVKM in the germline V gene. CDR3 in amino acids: CASSPAPGEAFF. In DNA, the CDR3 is TGTGCCAGCAGTCCGGCCCCCGGGGAAGCTTTCTTT.

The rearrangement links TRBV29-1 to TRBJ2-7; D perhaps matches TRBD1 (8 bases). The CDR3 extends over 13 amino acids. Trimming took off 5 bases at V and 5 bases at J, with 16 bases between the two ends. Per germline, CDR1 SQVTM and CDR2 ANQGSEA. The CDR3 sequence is CSVSRTGRDEQYF. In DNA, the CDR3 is TGCAGCGTTTCCAGGACAGGGAGGGACGAGCAGTACTTC.

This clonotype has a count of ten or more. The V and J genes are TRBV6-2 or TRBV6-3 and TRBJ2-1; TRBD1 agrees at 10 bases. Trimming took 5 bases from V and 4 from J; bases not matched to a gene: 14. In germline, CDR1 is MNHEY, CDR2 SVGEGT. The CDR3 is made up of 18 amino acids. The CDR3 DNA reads TGTGCCAGCAGTCAACCGGGACAGGGGCCCGGCGGATACAATGAGCAGTTCTTC. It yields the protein CASSQPGQGPGGYNEQFF.

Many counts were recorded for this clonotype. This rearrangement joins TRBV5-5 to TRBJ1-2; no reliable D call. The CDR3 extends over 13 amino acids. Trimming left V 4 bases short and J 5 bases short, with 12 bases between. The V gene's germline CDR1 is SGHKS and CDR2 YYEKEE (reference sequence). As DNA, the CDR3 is TGTGCCAGCAGCCCCGTTCCAGTATATGGCTACACCTTC. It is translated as CASSPVPVYGYTF.

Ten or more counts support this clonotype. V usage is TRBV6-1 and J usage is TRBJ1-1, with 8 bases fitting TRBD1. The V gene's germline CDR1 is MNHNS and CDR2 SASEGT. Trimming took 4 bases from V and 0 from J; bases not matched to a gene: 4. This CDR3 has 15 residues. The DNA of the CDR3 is TGTGCCAGCAGTGTGACAGGGGCAGTGAACACTGAAGCTTTCTTT. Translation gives CASSVTGAVNTEAFF.

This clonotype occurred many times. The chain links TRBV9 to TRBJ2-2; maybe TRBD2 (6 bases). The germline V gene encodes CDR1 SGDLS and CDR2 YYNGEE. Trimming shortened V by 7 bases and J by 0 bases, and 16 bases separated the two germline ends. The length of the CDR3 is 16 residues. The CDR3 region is CASGMAGQPNTGELFF. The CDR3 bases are TGTGCCAGCGGGATGGCGGGGCAGCCGAACACCGGGGAGCTGTTTTTT.

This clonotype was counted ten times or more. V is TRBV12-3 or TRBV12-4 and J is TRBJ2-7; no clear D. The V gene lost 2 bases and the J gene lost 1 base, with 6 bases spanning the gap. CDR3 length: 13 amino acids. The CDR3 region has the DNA TGTGCCAGCAGTTTAAGGCCTTCCTACGAGCAGTACTTC. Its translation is CASSLRPSYEQYF.

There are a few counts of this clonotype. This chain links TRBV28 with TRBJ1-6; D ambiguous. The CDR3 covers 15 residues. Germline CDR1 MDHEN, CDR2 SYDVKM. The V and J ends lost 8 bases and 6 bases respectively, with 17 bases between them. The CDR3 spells CASVISPITNSPLHF. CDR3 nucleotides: TGTGCCAGCGTGATTTCCCCGATCACTAATTCACCCCTCCACTTT.

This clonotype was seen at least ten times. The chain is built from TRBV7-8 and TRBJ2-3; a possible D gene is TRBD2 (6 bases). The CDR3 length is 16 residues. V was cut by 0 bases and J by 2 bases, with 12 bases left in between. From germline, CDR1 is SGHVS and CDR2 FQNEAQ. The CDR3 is CASSLAASAATDTQYF. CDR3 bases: TGTGCCAGCAGCTTAGCGGCTAGCGCAGCCACAGATACGCAGTATTTT. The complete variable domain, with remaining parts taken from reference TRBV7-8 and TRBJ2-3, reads GAGVSQSPRYKVAKRGQDVALRCDPISGHVSLFWYQQALGQGPEFLTYFQNEAQLDKSGLPSDRFFAERPEGSVSTLKIQRTQQEDSAVYLCASSLAASAATDTQYFGPGTRLTVL.

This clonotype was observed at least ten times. CDR3 sequence (DNA): TGTGCCAGCAGCTTAAGTCTCGGGGTTGCTTTCTTT. This gives the protein CASSLSLGVAFF. This chain connects TRBV11-2 to TRBJ1-1; D unresolved. The V gene's germline CDR1 is SGHAT and CDR2 FQNNGV. The V end was cut by 2 bases, the J end by 11 bases, with 12 bases between. The CDR3 runs to 12 residues.